The 16 T cell receptor beta chains presented below share a single source sample, sequenced in a study of cytomegalovirus exposure and HLA in healthy donors (TCRdb year 2017). Libraries were constructed by the immunoSEQ multiplex PCR assay. A mixture of 60 forward primers for TCR Vbeta segments and 13 reverse primers for TCR Jbeta segments was used in the multiplex PCR. As stored in TCRdb, this immuneACCESS dataset retains in-frame rearrangements with V and J assigned. A fraction of the clones does not appear; measured against another copy, unresolved V genes explain less than half of the discrepancy, and the remainder lacks a known reason. Across this sample there are approximately 210,000 clones, with around 87% seen only once. The leading ten clones occupy 1% to 1.5% of the sample. Sequencing was performed on PBMCs. The receptor source for this set is a man aged 30-40 years in good health and CMV-seronegative.

The chain is built from TRBV11-1 and TRBJ1-1, with no clear D. V gave up 3 bases and J gave up 3 bases, with 8 bases separating them. Germline CDR1 and CDR2: SGHAT and FQDESV (reference sequence). CDR3 length equals 13 residues. CDR3 nucleotide sequence: TGTGCCAGCAGCTTTCAGGTGGACACTGAAGCTTTCTTT. Translation gives CASSFQVDTEAFF.

The chain joins TRBV7-9 to TRBJ2-2, with a possible D match to TRBD2 (5 bases). Trimming removed 1 base at V and 7 bases at J, with 16 bases between. The V gene's germline CDR1 is SEHNR and CDR2 FQNEAQ (reference sequence). The CDR3 runs 16 residues. CDR3 sequence (DNA): TGTGCCAGCAGCTTAGGGGCTAGCTTTGCTATCGGGGAGCTGTTTTTT. This codes for CASSLGASFAIGELFF.

This clone has a handful of counts. V gene TRBV7-9 combines with J gene TRBJ1-2, with D tentatively TRBD1 (5 bases). This CDR3 region has 13 residues. From germline, CDR1 is SEHNR and CDR2 FQNEAQ (reference sequence). Trimming left V 5 bases short and J 3 bases short, with 10 bases between. CDR3 sequence reads: CASSPSQDYGYTF. CDR3 DNA sequence: TGTGCCAGCAGCCCGTCACAGGACTATGGCTACACCTTC.

The chain is built from TRBV19 and TRBJ2-1; 8 bases fit TRBD2. This CDR3 has 16 amino acids. J gave up 3 bases and V 3 bases, and 7 bases lay outside the gene matches. Germline V gene sequence: CDR1 LNHDA, CDR2 SQIVND (reference sequence). Written as DNA, the CDR3 is TGTGCCAGTAGTATCTCAGCGGGAGACGGCTACAATGAGCAGTTCTTC. Its translation is CASSISAGDGYNEQFF.

J is TRBJ1-2 and V is TRBV29-1; D unclear. V lost 5 bases and J 8 bases, leaving 15 bases between the germline ends. This CDR3 is 12 amino acids long. The V gene's germline CDR1 is SQVTM and CDR2 ANQGSEA. The CDR3 loop reads CSVKGVQRGYTF. The CDR3 region has the DNA TGCAGCGTTAAAGGAGTTCAGCGAGGCTACACCTTC.

The chain carries TRBV6-1 and TRBJ2-5; D unresolved. This CDR3 is 12 amino acids long. The germline gives CDR1 MNHNS, CDR2 SASEGT. V shed 4 bases and J shed 5 bases, with 8 bases lying between them. The CDR3 DNA sequence: TGTGCCAGCAGTGGGTATCGGGAGACCCAGTACTTC. Its translation: CASSGYRETQYF.

The V gene is TRBV15, the J gene TRBJ1-3, with no clear D. The CDR3 loop spans 14 amino acids. CDR1 is LNHNV, CDR2 YYDKDF, per germline (reference sequence). Between the trimmed V and J ends, which lost 3 bases and 2 bases, there was a span of 8 bases. The CDR3 is CATSSAGTGNTIYF. CDR3 sequence (DNA): TGTGCCACCAGCAGCGCGGGTACTGGAAACACCATATATTTT.

This clone was counted once. The J gene is TRBJ2-3, the V gene TRBV6-4, with 10 bases identical to TRBD2. Trimming removed 4 bases from V and 3 bases from J; junction bases left unmatched: 7. From germline, CDR1 is MRHNA and CDR2 SNTAGT. The CDR3 extends over 16 amino acids. Here the CDR3 DNA reads TGTGCCAGCAGTGCCCTCGGACTAGCGGAAACAGATACGCAGTATTTT. It specifies CASSALGLAETDTQYF.

In its sample, this clone was seen once. The V gene is TRBV4-2, the J gene TRBJ1-4, with 9 bases lining up with TRBD1. Unmatched junction bases numbered 8, after V lost 4 bases and J lost 8 bases. The CDR3 contains 15 residues. The germline V gene encodes CDR1 LGHNA and CDR2 YNFKEQ. The CDR3 sequence: CASSRPGQGGEKLFF. The CDR3 region has the DNA TGTGCCAGCAGCCGACCGGGACAGGGTGGGGAAAAACTGTTTTTT.

This clone was counted a single time. The chain combines TRBV18 with TRBJ2-6; 10 bases are a match to TRBD1. The CDR3 sequence is 18 residues long. With V trimmed by 3 bases and J by 0 bases, 5 bases remained unmatched. Germline-derived CDR1 and CDR2 are KGHSH and LQKENI. In nucleotides, the CDR3 is TGTGCCAGCTCACCGGGGGACAGGGGACTCTCTGGGGCCAACGTCCTGACTTTC. It translates to CASSPGDRGLSGANVLTF.

The V gene is TRBV28, the J gene TRBJ1-2, with D tentatively TRBD1 (5 bases). Germline CDR1 reads MDHEN; CDR2 reads SYDVKM. The CDR3 runs to 16 residues. Trimming pared 1 base from V and 7 bases from J, leaving 19 bases between. CDR3 in amino acids: CASSLLIRTGDLGYTF. CDR3 nucleotides: TGTGCCAGCAGTTTATTGATACGTACAGGTGATCTTGGCTACACCTTC.

This chain uses TRBV20-1 with TRBJ2-4; D gene uncertain. The CDR3 runs 11 residues. Germline loops: CDR1 DFQATT, CDR2 SNEGSKA (reference sequence). Trimming removed 3 bases from V and 12 bases from J, with 12 bases in between. The CDR3 sequence: CSASYRLSQYF. The CDR3 region has the DNA TGCAGTGCTAGCTATCGTCTCTCTCAGTACTTC.

The gene calls are TRBV7-6 and TRBJ2-3; possible D gene TRBD2, 6 bases. Trimming pared 1 base from V and 0 bases from J, leaving 11 bases between. Germline V gene lookup returns CDR1 SGHVS and CDR2 FNYEAQ. This CDR3 is built from 16 residues. The CDR3 loop is CASSLGYRGSTDTQYF. DNA of the CDR3: TGTGCCAGCAGCTTAGGGTATCGGGGGAGCACAGATACGCAGTATTTT.

CDR3 in DNA: TGCGCCAGCAGCCAACTTCCCCTGGACTTCCATACGCAGTATTTT. Protein: CASSQLPLDFHTQYF. The V gene is TRBV4-3, the J gene TRBJ2-3, with a possible D match to TRBD2 (5 bases). V was trimmed by 2 bases and J by 7 bases, leaving 16 bases between them. Germline CDR1 reads LGHNA; CDR2 reads YSLEER. The CDR3 is 15 amino acids.

This clone has only one observation. The chain carries TRBV2 and TRBJ1-2; 12 bases line up with TRBD1. This CDR3 comprises 15 residues. V lost 6 bases, J lost 4 bases, and 6 bases stayed unmatched. The germline V gene has CDR1 SNHLY and CDR2 FYNNEI. CDR3 bases: TGTGCCAGCAGGACCCCGGGACAGGGGGCCTATGGCTACACCTTC. This gives the protein CASRTPGQGAYGYTF.

This chain links TRBV15 with TRBJ2-1, with 10 bases aligning to TRBD1. V lost 4 bases, J lost 4 bases, and 4 bases stayed unmatched. In germline, CDR1 is LNHNV, CDR2 YYDKDF (reference sequence). This CDR3 is 15 amino acids long. CDR3 DNA sequence: TGTGCCACCAGCACAGACAGGGGGCTTTACAATGAGCAGTTCTTC. Encoded protein: CATSTDRGLYNEQFF.